This T cell receptor (beta chain) originates from a study of shared clonotypes between healthy human individuals. Study at large: Each donor contributed plates that comprised three CD4 naive, three CD4 memory, two CD8 naive and one CD8 memory. General study results and limits: Naive subsets generally had larger estimated richness than memory subsets. Investigators collected only blood, and repertoires in tissues likely differ. All-four-donor shared clonotypes had higher generation probabilities than non-shared clonotypes did.

A note on this clone: Its antigen is undetermined.

The CDR3 has 16 residues. Trimming took off 5 bases at V and 4 bases at J, with 18 bases between the two ends. Germline CDR1 and CDR2: SGHTA and FQGNSA. Method: immunoSEQ multiplex PCR; TCRdb's copy keeps in-frame clones and lacks some. Altogether 2 million to 2.5 million clones are present, more than 85% being singletons, with the ten largest covering approximately 0.35%. The receptor was derived from a man younger than 35 in good health. Some clones in this sample may be carry-over from other donors' samples. The sample consisted of naive CD4+ T cells from PBMCs. Stated subset: CD45RA+ positively selected. The chain carries TRBV7-2 and TRBJ1-5, with a possible D match to TRBD1 (6 bases). CDR3: CASSPGTPANNQPQHF. CDR3 in DNA: TGTGCCAGCAGCCCAGGGACACCGGCAAATAATCAGCCCCAGCATTTT.